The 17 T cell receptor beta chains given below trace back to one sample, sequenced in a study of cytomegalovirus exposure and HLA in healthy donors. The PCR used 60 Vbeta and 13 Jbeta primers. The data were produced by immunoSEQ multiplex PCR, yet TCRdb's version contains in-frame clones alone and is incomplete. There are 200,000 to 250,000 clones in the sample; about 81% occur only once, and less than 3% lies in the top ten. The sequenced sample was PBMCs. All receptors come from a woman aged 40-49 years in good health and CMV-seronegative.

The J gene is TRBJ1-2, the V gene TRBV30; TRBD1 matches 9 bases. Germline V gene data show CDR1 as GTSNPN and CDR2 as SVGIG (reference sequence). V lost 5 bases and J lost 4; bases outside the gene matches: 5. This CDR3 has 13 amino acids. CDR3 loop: CAWDRTGAYGYTF. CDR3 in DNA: TGTGCCTGGGACAGGACAGGGGCCTATGGCTACACCTTC. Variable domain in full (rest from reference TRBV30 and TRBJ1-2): SQTIHQWPATLVQPVGSPLSLECTVEGTSNPNLYWYRQAAGRGLQLLFYSVGIGQISSEVPQNLSASRPQDRQFILSSKKLLLSDSGFYLCAWDRTGAYGYTFGSGTRLTVV.

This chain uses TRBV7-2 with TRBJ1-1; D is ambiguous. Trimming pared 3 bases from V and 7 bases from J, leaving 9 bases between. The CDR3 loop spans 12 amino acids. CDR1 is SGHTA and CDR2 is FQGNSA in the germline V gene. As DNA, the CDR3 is TGTGCCAGCAGCTTCCTAAGCAATGAAGCTTTCTTT. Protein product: CASSFLSNEAFF. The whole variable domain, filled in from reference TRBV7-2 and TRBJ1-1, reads GAGVSQSPSNKVTEKGKDVELRCDPISGHTALYWYRQSLGQGLEFLIYFQGNSAPDKSGLPSDRFSAERTGGSVSTLTIQRTQQEDSAVYLCASSFLSNEAFFGQGTRLTVV.

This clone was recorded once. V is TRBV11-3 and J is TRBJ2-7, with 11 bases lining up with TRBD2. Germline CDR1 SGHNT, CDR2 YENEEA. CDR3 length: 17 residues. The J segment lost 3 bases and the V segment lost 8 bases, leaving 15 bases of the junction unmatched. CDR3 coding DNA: TGTGCCAGCGGGCCATGGTGGGGACTAGCGGAGGACTACGAGCAGTACTTC. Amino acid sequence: CASGPWWGLAEDYEQYF. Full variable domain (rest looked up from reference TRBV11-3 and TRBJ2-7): EAGVVQSPRYKIIEKKQPVAFWCNPISGHNTLYWYLQNLGQGPELLIRYENEEAVDDSQLPKDRFSAERLKGVDSTLKIQPAELGDSAVYLCASGPWWGLAEDYEQYFGPGTRLTVT.

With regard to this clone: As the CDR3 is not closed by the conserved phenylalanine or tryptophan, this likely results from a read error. CDR3 coding DNA: TGTGCCAGCAGTTACGGGAGGGATTGGAACACTGAAGCTTTCCTT. It specifies CASSYGRDWNTEAFL. The rearrangement links TRBV6-5 to TRBJ1-1; no reliable D call. Per the germline V gene, CDR1 is MNHEY and CDR2 is SVGAGI. The CDR3 sequence is 15 residues long. Trimming shortened V by 2 bases and J by 1 base, and 11 bases separated the two germline ends.

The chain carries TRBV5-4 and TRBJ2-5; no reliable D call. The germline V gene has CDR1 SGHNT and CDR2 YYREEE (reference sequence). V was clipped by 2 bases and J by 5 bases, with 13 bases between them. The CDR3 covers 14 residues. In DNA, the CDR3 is TGTGCCAGCAGCTTATCGCATCTCGGGGAGACCCAGTACTTC. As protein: CASSLSHLGETQYF.

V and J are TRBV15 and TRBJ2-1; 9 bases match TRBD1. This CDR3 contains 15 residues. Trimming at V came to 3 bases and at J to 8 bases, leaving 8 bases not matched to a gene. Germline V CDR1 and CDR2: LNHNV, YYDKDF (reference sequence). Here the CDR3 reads CATSSPGTGHYEQFF. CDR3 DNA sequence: TGTGCCACCAGCAGCCCCGGGACAGGGCATTATGAGCAGTTCTTC.

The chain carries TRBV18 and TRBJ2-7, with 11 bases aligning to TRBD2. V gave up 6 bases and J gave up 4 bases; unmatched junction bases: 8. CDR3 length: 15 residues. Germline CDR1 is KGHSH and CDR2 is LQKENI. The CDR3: CASSPPGLADYEQYF. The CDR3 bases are TGTGCCAGCTCGCCTCCGGGACTAGCGGATTACGAGCAGTACTTC.

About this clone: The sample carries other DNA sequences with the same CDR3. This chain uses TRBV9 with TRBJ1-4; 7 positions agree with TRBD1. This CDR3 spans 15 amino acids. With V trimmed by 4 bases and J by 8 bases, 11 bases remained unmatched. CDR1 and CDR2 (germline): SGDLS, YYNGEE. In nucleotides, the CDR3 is TGTGCCAGCAGCCTCCAGACAGGGTTGCGGGAAAAACTGTTTTTT. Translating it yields CASSLQTGLREKLFF. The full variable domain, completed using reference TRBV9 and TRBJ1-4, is DSGVTQTPKHLITATGQRVTLRCSPRSGDLSVYWYQQSLDQGLQFLIQYYNGEERAKGNILERFSAQQFPDLHSELNLSSLELGDSALYFCASSLQTGLREKLFFGSGTQLSVL.

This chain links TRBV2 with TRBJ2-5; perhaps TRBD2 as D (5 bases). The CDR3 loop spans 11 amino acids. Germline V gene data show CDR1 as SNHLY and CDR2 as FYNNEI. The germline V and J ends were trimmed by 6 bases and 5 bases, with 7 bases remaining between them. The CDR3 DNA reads TGTGCCAGCAGACTAGGGGAGACCCAGTACTTC. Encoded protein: CASRLGETQYF.

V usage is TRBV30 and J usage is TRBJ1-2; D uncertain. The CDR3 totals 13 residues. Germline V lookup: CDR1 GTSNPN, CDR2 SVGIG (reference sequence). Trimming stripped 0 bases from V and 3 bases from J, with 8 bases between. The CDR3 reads CAWSVDADYGYTF. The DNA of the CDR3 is TGTGCCTGGAGTGTAGACGCGGACTATGGCTACACCTTC. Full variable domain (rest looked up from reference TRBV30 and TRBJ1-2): SQTIHQWPATLVQPVGSPLSLECTVEGTSNPNLYWYRQAAGRGLQLLFYSVGIGQISSEVPQNLSASRPQDRQFILSSKKLLLSDSGFYLCAWSVDADYGYTFGSGTRLTVV.

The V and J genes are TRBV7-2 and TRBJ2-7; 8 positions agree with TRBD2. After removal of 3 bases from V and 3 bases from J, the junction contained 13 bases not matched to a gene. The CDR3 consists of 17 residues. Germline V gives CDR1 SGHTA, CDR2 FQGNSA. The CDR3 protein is CASSFSSPAGGIYEQYF. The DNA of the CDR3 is TGTGCCAGCAGCTTTTCGAGTCCCGCGGGAGGAATCTACGAGCAGTACTTC. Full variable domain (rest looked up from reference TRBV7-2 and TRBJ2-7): GAGVSQSPSNKVTEKGKDVELRCDPISGHTALYWYRQSLGQGLEFLIYFQGNSAPDKSGLPSDRFSAERTGGSVSTLTIQRTQQEDSAVYLCASSFSSPAGGIYEQYFGPGTRLTVT.

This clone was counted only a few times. CDR3 amino acids: CASSPLAVPTDTQYF. Here the CDR3 DNA reads TGTGCCAGCAGCCCACTAGCGGTACCCACAGATACGCAGTATTTT. The genes are TRBV7-3 and TRBJ2-3, with 8 positions matching TRBD2. Germline V gives CDR1 SGHTA, CDR2 FQGTGA. There are 15 residues in the CDR3. Trimming at V came to 5 bases and at J to 2 bases, leaving 6 bases not matched to a gene.

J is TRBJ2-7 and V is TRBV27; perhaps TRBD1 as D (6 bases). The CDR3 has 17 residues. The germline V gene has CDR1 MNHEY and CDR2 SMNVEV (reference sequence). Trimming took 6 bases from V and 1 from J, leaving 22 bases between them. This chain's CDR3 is CASSRLQQGTRSYEQYF. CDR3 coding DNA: TGTGCCAGCAGCCGTCTACAACAGGGAACAAGGTCCTACGAGCAGTACTTC.

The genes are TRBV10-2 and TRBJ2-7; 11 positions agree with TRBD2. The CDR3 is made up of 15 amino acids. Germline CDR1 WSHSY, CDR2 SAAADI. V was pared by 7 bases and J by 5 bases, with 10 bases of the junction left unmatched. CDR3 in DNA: TGCGCCAGCATCGCCGGGACTAGCGGTCGGGACGAGCAGTACTTC. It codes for CASIAGTSGRDEQYF.

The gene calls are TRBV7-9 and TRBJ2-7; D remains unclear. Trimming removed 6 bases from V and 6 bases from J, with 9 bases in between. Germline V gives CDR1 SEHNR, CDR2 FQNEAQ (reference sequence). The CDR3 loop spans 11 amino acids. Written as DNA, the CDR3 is TGTGCCAGCAGTCGACTCGGCGAGCAGTACTTC. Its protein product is CASSRLGEQYF.

The DNA for the CDR3 is TGTGCCAGCAGGAAGGGGGCATTGACTGGAAACACCATATATTTT. This gives the protein CASRKGALTGNTIYF. The chain carries TRBV28 and TRBJ1-3, with 7 bases that match TRBD1. In germline, CDR1 is MDHEN, CDR2 SYDVKM. J gave up 2 bases and V 6 bases, and 7 bases lay outside the gene matches. This CDR3 comprises 15 residues.

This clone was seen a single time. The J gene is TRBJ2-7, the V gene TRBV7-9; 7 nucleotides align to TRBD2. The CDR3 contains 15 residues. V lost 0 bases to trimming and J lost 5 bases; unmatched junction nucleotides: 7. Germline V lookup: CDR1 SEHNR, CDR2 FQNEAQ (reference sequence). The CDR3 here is CASSLAIGLVNEQYF. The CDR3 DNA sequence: TGTGCCAGCAGCTTAGCTATTGGACTAGTCAACGAGCAGTACTTC.